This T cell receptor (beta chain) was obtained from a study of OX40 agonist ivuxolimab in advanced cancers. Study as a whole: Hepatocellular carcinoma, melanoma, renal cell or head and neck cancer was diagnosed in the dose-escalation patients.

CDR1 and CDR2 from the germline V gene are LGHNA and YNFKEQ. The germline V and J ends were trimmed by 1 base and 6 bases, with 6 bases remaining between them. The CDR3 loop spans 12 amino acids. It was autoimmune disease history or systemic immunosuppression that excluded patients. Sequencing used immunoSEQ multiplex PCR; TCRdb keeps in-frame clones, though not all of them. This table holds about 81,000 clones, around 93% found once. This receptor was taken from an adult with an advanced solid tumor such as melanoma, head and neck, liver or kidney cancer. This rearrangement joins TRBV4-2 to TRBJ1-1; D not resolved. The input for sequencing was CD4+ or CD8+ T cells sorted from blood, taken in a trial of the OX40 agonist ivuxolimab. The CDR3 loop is CASSQGRSEAFF. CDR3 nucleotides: TGTGCCAGCAGCCAAGGCAGATCTGAAGCTTTCTTT.